This T cell receptor (beta chain) is from a study of OX40 agonist ivuxolimab in advanced cancers. Study-level background: Anti-PD-1, anti-PD-L1 or anti-CTLA-4 therapy given earlier was allowed, and 40% had some. Study results and limitations: Antigen specificity was not determined for the expanded peripheral T cells.

TCRdb's table, derived via immunoSEQ multiplex PCR, lists solely in-frame clones and lacks some. The table lists roughly 70,000 clones, around 90% of them singletons. Regarding this clone: Its matching antigen is unknown.

V lost 5 bases, J lost 4 bases, and 10 bases stayed unmatched. CDR1 is MDHEN and CDR2 is SYDVKM in the germline V gene. The CDR3 spans 16 residues. Sequences were derived from CD4+ or CD8+ T cells sorted from blood, sampled in a trial of the OX40 agonist ivuxolimab. The rearrangement uses TRBV28 and TRBJ2-4, with 8 nucleotides matching TRBD1. The sequence came from an adult with an advanced solid tumor such as melanoma, head and neck, liver or kidney cancer. Written as DNA, the CDR3 is TGTGCCAGCAGTATTAGCGGCGGGACAGGAAAAAACATTCAGTACTTC. As protein: CASSISGGTGKNIQYF.